Listed below are T cell receptor beta chains from one sample, sequenced in a study of cytomegalovirus exposure and HLA in healthy donors. TCRdb's table, derived via immunoSEQ multiplex PCR, lists solely in-frame clones and lacks some. In the table there are about 130,000 clones, approximately 83% of which are singletons. Sequenced input: PBMCs. Source of these receptors: a girl aged 2 to 10 in good health and CMV-seronegative. Both conserved end residues are part of each CDR3. A D gene is named only where the DNA matches it firmly. The size entry is marked missing in some rows and otherwise reads once, few, many or a size class.

J: TRBJ1-3; V: TRBV7-7; D: .; size: .; DNA: TGTGCCAGCAGCTTAGGCGCAGGGCATTTCTCTGGAAACACCATATATTTT; CDR3: CASSLGAGHFSGNTIYF
J: TRBJ2-7; V: TRBV30; D: TRBD2; size: .; DNA: TGTGCCTGGAGTAGAACGGGACTAGCCTACGAGCAGTACTTC; CDR3: CAWSRTGLAYEQYF
J: TRBJ2-2; V: TRBV7-2; D: .; size: .; DNA: TGTGCCAGCAGCTCCCGCGCGGCCGGGGAGCTGTTTTTT; CDR3: CASSSRAAGELFF
J: TRBJ1-2; V: TRBV6-5; D: TRBD1; size: .; DNA: TGTGCCAGCAGGCAAACAGGGGATGGTCGAGGCTACACCTTC; CDR3: CASRQTGDGRGYTF
J: TRBJ2-7; V: TRBV7-3; D: TRBD2; size: .; DNA: TGTGCCAGCAGCTTAAGCGGGAGCGCCTACGAGCAGTACTTC; CDR3: CASSLSGSAYEQYF
J: TRBJ1-1; V: TRBV7-9; D: TRBD1; size: .; DNA: TGTGCCAGCAGGCCGACAGGGGGCAAGAACACTGAAGCTTTCTTT; CDR3: CASRPTGGKNTEAFF
J: TRBJ2-1; V: TRBV4-3; D: TRBD2; size: .; DNA: TGCGCCAGCAGCCAAGATCGGGCTAGCGGCTCCTACAATGAGCAGTTCTTC; CDR3: CASSQDRASGSYNEQFF
J: TRBJ2-1; V: TRBV4-3; D: .; size: .; DNA: TGCGCCAGCAGCCAAGATCTAGTCAGCGTAAACTACAATGAGCAGTTCTTC; CDR3: CASSQDLVSVNYNEQFF
J: TRBJ2-6; V: TRBV18; D: .; size: .; DNA: TGTGCCAGCTCACCACTTTCGTCTCAGAACCCCTCTGGGGCCAACGTCCTGACTTTC; CDR3: CASSPLSSQNPSGANVLTF
J: TRBJ1-1; V: TRBV9; D: .; size: .; DNA: TGTGCCAGCAGCGACAGGGTGGGTCGGAAAAACACTGAAGCTTTCTTT; CDR3: CASSDRVGRKNTEAFF
J: TRBJ2-1; V: TRBV15; D: TRBD1; size: .; DNA: TGTGCCACCAGCATAGGACAGGACAATGAGCAGTTCTTC; CDR3: CATSIGQDNEQFF
J: TRBJ2-3; V: TRBV19; D: TRBD2; size: .; DNA: TGTGCCAGTAGTCGCAATAGTGCGGGAGGTATAGATACGCAGTATTTT; CDR3: CASSRNSAGGIDTQYF
J: TRBJ2-7; V: TRBV7-6; D: .; size: once; DNA: TGTGCCAGCAGCTTAGCCGGGTCGGGTCGCGAGCAGTACTTC; CDR3: CASSLAGSGREQYF
J: TRBJ2-7; V: TRBV6-1; D: .; size: few; DNA: TGTGCCAGCAGAGCCGACAGGTTCCCCTACGAGCAGTACTTC; CDR3: CASRADRFPYEQYF
J: TRBJ2-5; V: TRBV5-1; D: .; size: few; DNA: TGCGCCAGCAGCTTGGGGCTAGATGTTGAGACCCAGTACTTC; CDR3: CASSLGLDVETQYF